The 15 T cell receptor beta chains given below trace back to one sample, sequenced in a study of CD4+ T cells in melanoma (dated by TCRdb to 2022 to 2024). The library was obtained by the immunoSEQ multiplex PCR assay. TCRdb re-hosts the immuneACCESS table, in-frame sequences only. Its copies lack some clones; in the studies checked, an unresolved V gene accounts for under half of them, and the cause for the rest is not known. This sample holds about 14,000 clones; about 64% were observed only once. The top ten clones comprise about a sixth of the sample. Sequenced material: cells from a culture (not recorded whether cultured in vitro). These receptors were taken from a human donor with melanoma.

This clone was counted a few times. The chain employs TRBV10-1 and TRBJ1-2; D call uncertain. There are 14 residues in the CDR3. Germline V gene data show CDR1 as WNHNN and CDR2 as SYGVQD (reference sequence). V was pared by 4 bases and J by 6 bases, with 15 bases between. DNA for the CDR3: TGCGCCAGCAGTGTTGAATATCGCGGTGATGGCTACACCTTC. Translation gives CASSVEYRGDGYTF.

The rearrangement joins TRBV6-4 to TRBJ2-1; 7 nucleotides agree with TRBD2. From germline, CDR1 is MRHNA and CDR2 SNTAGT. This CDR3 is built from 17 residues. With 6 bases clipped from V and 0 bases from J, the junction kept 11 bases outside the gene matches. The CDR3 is CASRDYLAASSYNEQFF. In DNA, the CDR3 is TGTGCCAGCAGGGATTACCTAGCGGCTAGCTCCTACAATGAGCAGTTCTTC.

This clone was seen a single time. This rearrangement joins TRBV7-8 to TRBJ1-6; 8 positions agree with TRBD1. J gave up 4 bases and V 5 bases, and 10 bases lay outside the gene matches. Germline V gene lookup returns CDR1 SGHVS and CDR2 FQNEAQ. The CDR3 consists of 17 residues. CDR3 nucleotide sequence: TGTGCCAGCAGCCCAGGGGGACAGGAACGTTATAATTCACCCCTCCACTTT. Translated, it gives CASSPGGQERYNSPLHF.

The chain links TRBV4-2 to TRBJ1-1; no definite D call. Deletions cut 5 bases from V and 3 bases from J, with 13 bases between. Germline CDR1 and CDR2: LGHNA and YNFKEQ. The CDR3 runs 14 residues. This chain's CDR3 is CASSLVGRDTEAFF. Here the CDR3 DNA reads TGTGCCAGCAGCTTGGTAGGGCGGGACACTGAAGCTTTCTTT.

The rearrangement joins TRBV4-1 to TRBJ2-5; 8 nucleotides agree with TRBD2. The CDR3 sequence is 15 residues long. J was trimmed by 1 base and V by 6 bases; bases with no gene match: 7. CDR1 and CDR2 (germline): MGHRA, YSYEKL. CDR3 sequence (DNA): TGCGCCAGCAGGTCCTCGGGACTAGTCCAAGAGACCCAGTACTTC. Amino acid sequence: CASRSSGLVQETQYF.

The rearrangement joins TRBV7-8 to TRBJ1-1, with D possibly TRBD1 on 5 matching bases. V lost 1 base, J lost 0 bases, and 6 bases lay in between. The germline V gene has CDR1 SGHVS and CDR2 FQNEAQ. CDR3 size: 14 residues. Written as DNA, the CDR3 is TGTGCCAGCAGCTTAGACAGGCTGAACACTGAAGCTTTCTTT. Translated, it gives CASSLDRLNTEAFF.

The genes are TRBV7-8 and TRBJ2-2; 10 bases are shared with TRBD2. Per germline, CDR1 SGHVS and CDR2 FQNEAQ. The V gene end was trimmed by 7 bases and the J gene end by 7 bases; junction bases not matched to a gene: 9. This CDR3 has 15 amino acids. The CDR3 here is CASILAGTSNGELFF. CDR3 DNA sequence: TGTGCCAGCATACTAGCGGGGACATCGAACGGGGAGCTGTTTTTT.

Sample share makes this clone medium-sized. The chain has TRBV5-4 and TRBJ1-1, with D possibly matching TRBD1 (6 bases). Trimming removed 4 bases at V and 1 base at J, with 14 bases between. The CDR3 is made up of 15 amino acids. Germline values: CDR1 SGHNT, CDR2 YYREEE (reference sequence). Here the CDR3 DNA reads TGTGCCAGCAGCCAAGGGGGGGGATGGAACACTGAAGCTTTCTTT. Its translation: CASSQGGGWNTEAFF.

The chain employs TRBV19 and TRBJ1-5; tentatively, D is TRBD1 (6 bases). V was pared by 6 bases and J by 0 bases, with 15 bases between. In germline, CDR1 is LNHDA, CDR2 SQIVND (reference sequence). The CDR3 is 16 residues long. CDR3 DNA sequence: TGTGCCAGTAGCAGCGGACAGCAATATAGCAATCAGCCCCAGCATTTT. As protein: CASSSGQQYSNQPQHF.

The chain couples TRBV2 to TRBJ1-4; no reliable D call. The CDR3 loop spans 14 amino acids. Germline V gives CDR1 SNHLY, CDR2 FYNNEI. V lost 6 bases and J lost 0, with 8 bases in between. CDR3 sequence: CASRVGPTNEKLFF. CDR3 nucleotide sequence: TGTGCCAGCAGGGTTGGACCAACTAATGAAAAACTGTTTTTT.

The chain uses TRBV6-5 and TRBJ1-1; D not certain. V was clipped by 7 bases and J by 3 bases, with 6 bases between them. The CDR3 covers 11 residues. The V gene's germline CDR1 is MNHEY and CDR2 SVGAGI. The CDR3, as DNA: TGTGCCAGCACTGGGGACACTGAAGCTTTCTTT. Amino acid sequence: CASTGDTEAFF.

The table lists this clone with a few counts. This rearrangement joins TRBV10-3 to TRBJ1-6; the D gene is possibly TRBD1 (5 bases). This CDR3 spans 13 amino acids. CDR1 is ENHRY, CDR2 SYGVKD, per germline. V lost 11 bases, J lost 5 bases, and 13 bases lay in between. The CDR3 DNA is TGTGCCTCTTCAGGGCAAAATAATTCACCCCTCCACTTT. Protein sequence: CASSGQNNSPLHF.

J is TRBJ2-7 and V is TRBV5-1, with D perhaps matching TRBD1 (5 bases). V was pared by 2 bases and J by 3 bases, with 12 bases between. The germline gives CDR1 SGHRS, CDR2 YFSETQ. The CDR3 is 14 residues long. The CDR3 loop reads CASSFGAGIYEQYF. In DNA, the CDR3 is TGCGCCAGCAGCTTTGGGGCAGGAATCTACGAGCAGTACTTC.

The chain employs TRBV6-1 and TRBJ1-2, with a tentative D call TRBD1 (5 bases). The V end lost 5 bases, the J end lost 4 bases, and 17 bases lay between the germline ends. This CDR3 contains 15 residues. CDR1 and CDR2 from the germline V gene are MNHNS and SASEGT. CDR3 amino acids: CASSREGLGGYGYTF. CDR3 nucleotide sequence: TGTGCCAGCAGTAGGGAGGGGTTGGGGGGCTATGGCTACACCTTC.

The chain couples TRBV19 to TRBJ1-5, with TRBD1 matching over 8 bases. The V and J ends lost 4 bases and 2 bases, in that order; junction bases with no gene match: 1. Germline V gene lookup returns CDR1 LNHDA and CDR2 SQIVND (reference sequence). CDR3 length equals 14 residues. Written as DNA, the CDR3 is TGTGCCAGTAGTACGACAGGGGGCAATCAGCCCCAGCATTTT. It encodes CASSTTGGNQPQHF.